The 18 T cell receptor beta chains in this list originate from one sample, sequenced in a study of cytomegalovirus exposure and HLA in healthy donors. 60 Vbeta and 13 Jbeta primers were used in PCR. The table came from immunoSEQ multiplex PCR; TCRdb's copy has only in-frame clones and leaves some out. This sample yields over 130,000 clones, of which roughly 77% are seen a single time; roughly 3.4% belongs to the top ten. Source material: PBMCs. These receptors were collected from a human donor in good health.

The V gene is TRBV29-1, the J gene TRBJ2-1; possibly TRBD1 for D (6 bases). Germline V gives CDR1 SQVTM, CDR2 ANQGSEA. V dropped 5 bases and J dropped 3 bases, with 17 bases sitting between them. The CDR3 consists of 15 residues. The CDR3, as DNA: TGCAGCGTTCTCGGACAGACCCTCCTCTACAATGAGCAGTTCTTC. Translating it yields CSVLGQTLLYNEQFF.

V gene TRBV20-1 combines with J gene TRBJ1-2; 10 positions match TRBD1. Germline CDR1 and CDR2: DFQATT and SNEGSKA (reference sequence). With V trimmed by 6 bases and J by 8 bases, 3 bases remained unmatched. CDR3 length: 11 amino acids. The CDR3 nucleotides read TGCAGTGCATGGGACAGGGGCGGCTACACCTTC. This codes for CSAWDRGGYTF.

V and J are TRBV28 and TRBJ2-1; D not certain. Germline V gives CDR1 MDHEN, CDR2 SYDVKM. This CDR3 has 11 residues. Trimming stripped 4 bases from V and 9 bases from J, with 7 bases between. The CDR3: CASSSHVEQFF. The CDR3 coding sequence is TGTGCCAGCAGTTCACATGTTGAGCAGTTCTTC. The full variable domain, in which reference TRBV28 and TRBJ2-1 provide the parts outside the CDR3, is DVKVTQSSRYLVKRTGEKVFLECVQDMDHENMFWYRQDPGLGLRLIYFSYDVKMKEKGDIPEGYSVSREKKERFSLILESASTNQTSMYLCASSSHVEQFFGPGTRLTVL.

The V call is TRBV14, the J call TRBJ2-2; tentatively, D is TRBD2 (5 bases). Germline CDR1 reads SGHDN; CDR2 reads FVKESK. Trimming pared 4 bases from V and 6 bases from J, leaving 15 bases between. This CDR3 region has 15 residues. The CDR3 DNA reads as TGTGCCAGCAGCCCTCGGGGTTGGGGAGCCGGGGAGCTGTTTTTT. This codes for CASSPRGWGAGELFF. Full variable domain (remainder filled in from reference TRBV14 and TRBJ2-2): EAGVTQFPSHSVIEKGQTVTLRCDPISGHDNLYWYRRVMGKEIKFLLHFVKESKQDESGMPNNRFLAERTGGTYSTLKVQPAELEDSGVYFCASSPRGWGAGELFFGEGSRLTVL.

As concerns this clone: The junction does not match germline at one end; this may be a read error. This chain uses TRBV6-1 with TRBJ1-2; possibly TRBD1 for D (5 bases). CDR1 and CDR2 (germline): MNHNS, SASEGT. CDR3 size: 14 residues. The CDR3 sequence: CASSALGREDGYPF. CDR3 nucleotide sequence: TGTGCCAGCAGTGCACTAGGCAGGGAGGATGGCTACCCCTTC.

This clone has just a few counts. CDR3 bases: TGTGCCAGCAGCCCCGGGACAGGGGTTCTGCGGGAGCAGTTCTTC. Translated, it gives CASSPGTGVLREQFF. The V gene is TRBV14, the J gene TRBJ2-1; 10 bases fit TRBD1. V trimming: 4 bases; J trimming: 10 bases; junction bases outside the gene matches: 10. This CDR3 region has 15 residues. Germline lookup yields CDR1 SGHDN and CDR2 FVKESK.

The gene calls are TRBV6-1 and TRBJ1-2; 7 nucleotides agree with TRBD1. Germline-derived CDR1 and CDR2 are MNHNS and SASEGT. The CDR3 runs 11 residues. Trimming cost V 8 bases and J 4 bases; bases outside gene matches: 1. CDR3 amino acids: CASGDSYGYTF. The DNA of the CDR3 is TGTGCCAGCGGGGACAGCTATGGCTACACCTTC.

The V gene is TRBV11-3, the J gene TRBJ2-1; 10 nucleotides match TRBD2. V shed 3 bases and J 6 bases; nucleotides not matched to a gene: 5. The CDR3 has 15 amino acids. Germline CDR1 is SGHNT and CDR2 is YENEEA. The DNA of the CDR3 is TGTGCCAGCAGCTTGAGACTAGCGGGTCGCAATGAGCAGTTCTTC. Translated, it gives CASSLRLAGRNEQFF.

The chain recombines TRBV10-2 with TRBJ2-5; the D gene is possibly TRBD2 (6 bases). There are 15 residues in the CDR3. Trimming removed 8 bases from V and 3 bases from J, with 19 bases in between. Looked up from germline, CDR1 is WSHSY and CDR2 is SAAADI. CDR3 nucleotides: TGCGCCAGCTCGCTGGGTAGCGGCAACAAAGAGACCCAGTACTTC. As protein: CASSLGSGNKETQYF.

This sequence joins TRBV7-9 and TRBJ2-5; 8 bases line up with TRBD2. The CDR3 is 18 residues long. V gave up 4 bases and J gave up 5 bases; unmatched junction bases: 18. CDR1 and CDR2 from the germline V gene are SEHNR and FQNEAQ (reference sequence). CDR3 in DNA: TGTGCCAGCAGCTCTATACTAGCGGACCTATTTGGAGGGGAGACCCAGTACTTC. Residues: CASSSILADLFGGETQYF.

This chain uses TRBV19 with TRBJ1-1, with TRBD1 identical over 8 bases. The ends lost 3 bases at V and 6 bases at J; junction bases unmatched: 3. The CDR3 loop spans 13 amino acids. Germline CDR1 LNHDA, CDR2 SQIVND (reference sequence). CDR3 bases: TGTGCCAGTAGTATGGACAGGGACTCTGAAGCTTTCTTT. Translated: CASSMDRDSEAFF.

This sequence joins TRBV4-1 and TRBJ1-4, with 7 nucleotides matching TRBD1. In germline, CDR1 is MGHRA, CDR2 YSYEKL. The CDR3 length is 16 residues. J was trimmed by 4 bases and V by 0 bases; bases with no gene match: 5. The DNA for the CDR3 is TGCGCCAGCAGCCAAGAAGGGACAGCCAATAATGAAAAACTGTTTTTT. It specifies CASSQEGTANNEKLFF.

This chain connects TRBV7-9 to TRBJ1-1; 7 bases fit TRBD1. This CDR3 is built from 14 residues. The trim removed 6 bases at V and 0 bases at J, leaving 4 bases unmatched. CDR1 is SEHNR, CDR2 FQNEAQ, per germline (reference sequence). CDR3 sequence (DNA): TGTGCCAGCAGTCCCGGGACAGTGAACACTGAAGCTTTCTTT. Residues: CASSPGTVNTEAFF.

V is TRBV4-3 and J is TRBJ2-1; 8 bases map to TRBD2. This CDR3 comprises 20 residues. Germline trimming cut 2 bases from V and 7 bases from J; bases unmatched to any gene: 22. Germline V gives CDR1 LGHNA, CDR2 YSLEER. The CDR3 here is CASSQTSGISLAGSLNEQFF. The CDR3 bases are TGCGCCAGCAGCCAAACGAGCGGGATCAGCTTAGCGGGGTCCTTAAATGAGCAGTTCTTC.

The rearrangement links TRBV5-1 to TRBJ2-3; the match to TRBD1 covers 8 bases. CDR3 length: 16 residues. Trimming at V came to 0 bases and at J to 5 bases, leaving 8 bases not matched to a gene. The germline gives CDR1 SGHRS, CDR2 YFSETQ. CDR3 coding DNA: TGCGCCAGCAGCTTGGGACAGGGGCAATCGCGAGATACGCAGTATTTT. It yields the protein CASSLGQGQSRDTQYF.

The CDR3 sequence is CASSLSGRGSYEQYF. CDR3 nucleotide sequence: TGCGCCAGCAGCCTCAGCGGGAGGGGCTCCTACGAGCAGTACTTC. The gene calls are TRBV4-3 and TRBJ2-7, with 10 bases fitting TRBD2. J was trimmed by 0 bases and V by 4 bases; bases with no gene match: 3. The germline CDR1 and CDR2 sequences are LGHNA and YSLEER. CDR3 length: 15 residues.

This chain links TRBV2 with TRBJ2-1; D not certain. The V and J ends lost 5 bases and 7 bases respectively, with 6 bases between them. Germline assignment: CDR1 SNHLY and CDR2 FYNNEI. This CDR3 contains 11 residues. In DNA form, the CDR3 reads TGTGCCAGCAGTTGGCCAAATGAGCAGTTCTTC. It codes for CASSWPNEQFF.

The chain carries TRBV5-1 and TRBJ2-7, with D maybe TRBD1 (6 bases). CDR3 length equals 16 residues. The germline V gene encodes CDR1 SGHRS and CDR2 YFSETQ. Between the trimmed V and J ends, which lost 4 bases and 5 bases, there was a span of 22 bases. The DNA for the CDR3 is TGCGCCAGCAGCGCAAAAGAACAGGGAAAGGGCGACGAGCAGTACTTC. Its protein is CASSAKEQGKGDEQYF.